This T cell receptor (beta chain) came from a study of blood T cell repertoires in COVID-19. Study in general: Acute-phase and convalescent COVID-19 samples originated in the United States, Italy and Spain.

The method was immunoSEQ multiplex PCR; TCRdb's version includes in-frame clones alone and lacks a portion of them. The sample shows some 300,000 clones, 65% to 90% of them seen only once. Germline CDR1 is SEHNR and CDR2 is FQNEAQ (reference sequence). Trimming took 5 bases from V and 4 from J; bases not matched to a gene: 6. The CDR3 loop spans 15 amino acids. The clonotype comes from an older woman with COVID-19, enrolled during active disease. Sequencing used peripheral blood. This chain links TRBV7-9 with TRBJ1-2; 11 positions match TRBD1. The CDR3: CASSTGQGASYGYTF. CDR3 bases: TGTGCCAGCAGCACTGGACAGGGGGCTAGCTATGGCTACACCTTC.